These T cell receptor beta chains were read from a single sample in a study of response to subunit inactivated influenza vaccine. TCRdb re-analysed the RT-PCR reads in MiXCR, keeping a single row per CDR3 protein. Of about 540,000 distinct CDR3 sequences in the sample, under 25% are singletons; the top ten hold 2.8%. In addition, the sample was reused for a study of T cells expressing NK-cell markers.

The sequencing here drew on CD4+ T cells sorted from PBMCs, taken roughly 12 days after vaccination. The receptors stem from a middle-aged man who received an inactivated influenza vaccine. The conserved cysteine and the conserved F or W are not part of the CDR3 here.

v_gene: TRBV12-3/TRBV12-4
len: 12
j_gene: TRBJ2-1
CDR3aa: ASSPPGLMNEQF

v_gene: TRBV5-1
len: 11
j_gene: TRBJ2-3
CDR3aa: ASSPSGVWTQY

v_gene: TRBV24-1
len: 11
j_gene: TRBJ2-1
CDR3aa: ATSGQATNEQF

v_gene: TRBV5-1
len: 12
j_gene: TRBJ2-3
CDR3aa: ASSGVGTADTQY

v_gene: TRBV5-1
len: 12
j_gene: TRBJ2-7
CDR3aa: ASRSGLGPQGQY

v_gene: TRBV7-9
len: 13
j_gene: TRBJ2-1
CDR3aa: ASSVRRASYNEQF

v_gene: TRBV6-8
len: 16
j_gene: TRBJ2-7
CDR3aa: ASSYAPSNRCHDREQY

v_gene: TRBV20-1
len: 8
j_gene: TRBJ1-1
CDR3aa: SASDGEAF

v_gene: TRBV9
len: 12
j_gene: TRBJ1-1
CDR3aa: ASRVGVKNTEAF

v_gene: TRBV11-2
len: 13
j_gene: TRBJ2-7
CDR3aa: ASSLDRHKIYEQY

v_gene: TRBV11-2
len: 13
j_gene: TRBJ2-1
CDR3aa: ASSLDQGGWDEQF

v_gene: TRBV20-1
len: 10
j_gene: TRBJ2-7
CDR3aa: SASLAAGEQY

v_gene: TRBV4-2
len: 15
j_gene: TRBJ2-3
CDR3aa: ASSQGATSGGAYTQY

v_gene: TRBV5-1
len: 13
j_gene: TRBJ2-3
CDR3aa: ASSLARQHGDTQY

v_gene: TRBV5-6
len: 12
j_gene: TRBJ2-7
CDR3aa: ASSGGQARREQY

v_gene: TRBV20-1
len: 13
j_gene: TRBJ2-3
CDR3aa: SASRTSGSTDTQY

v_gene: TRBV11-2
len: 10
j_gene: TRBJ1-6
CDR3aa: ASSLDRFPLH

v_gene: TRBV29-1
len: 11
j_gene: TRBJ1-1
CDR3aa: SGSDRLNTEAF

v_gene: TRBV5-1
len: 15
j_gene: TRBJ2-1
CDR3aa: ASSLARSDYPSSEQF

v_gene: TRBV27
len: 17
j_gene: TRBJ2-6
CDR3aa: ASSPPGLAIFSGANVLT

v_gene: TRBV10-3
len: 14
j_gene: TRBJ1-5
CDR3aa: AISDRPRLSNQPQH

v_gene: TRBV5-4
len: 12
j_gene: TRBJ2-3
CDR3aa: ASSNPGGGDTQY

v_gene: TRBV23-1
len: 13
j_gene: TRBJ2-2
CDR3aa: ASSLKGARGEELF

v_gene: TRBV7-9
len: 14
j_gene: TRBJ2-1
CDR3aa: ASSPRDRGAYNEQF

v_gene: TRBV7-2
len: 12
j_gene: TRBJ2-3
CDR3aa: ASSLGGNRDTQY

v_gene: TRBV7-6
len: 14
j_gene: TRBJ2-1
CDR3aa: ASSQARGGLGAEQF

v_gene: TRBV5-1
len: 12
j_gene: TRBJ2-2
CDR3aa: ASRTQPSDGELF

v_gene: TRBV11-2
len: 16
j_gene: TRBJ2-3
CDR3aa: ASAGVAGGLGFADTQY

v_gene: TRBV6-1
len: 12
j_gene: TRBJ1-2
CDR3aa: ASSEARGSVGYT

v_gene: TRBV7-2
len: 11
j_gene: TRBJ2-1
CDR3aa: ASSLDGEREKF

v_gene: TRBV18
len: 13
j_gene: TRBJ2-1
CDR3aa: ASSPTGTGSNEQF

v_gene: TRBV20-1
len: 12
j_gene: TRBJ2-4
CDR3aa: SASRSSGKNIQY

v_gene: TRBV20-1
len: 14
j_gene: TRBJ2-5
CDR3aa: STQIPGQGKRETQY

v_gene: TRBV5-1
len: 12
j_gene: TRBJ2-3
CDR3aa: ASSSGTATDTQY

v_gene: TRBV20-1
len: 14
j_gene: TRBJ1-6
CDR3aa: SARVFAGPSNSPLH

v_gene: TRBV6-5
len: 13
j_gene: TRBJ2-5
CDR3aa: ASSYGGVGQETQY

v_gene: TRBV12-3/TRBV12-4
len: 11
j_gene: TRBJ1-1
CDR3aa: ASSTRRFTEAF

v_gene: TRBV12-3/TRBV12-4
len: 12
j_gene: TRBJ2-1
CDR3aa: ATSLAGAFNEQF

v_gene: TRBV10-3
len: 10
j_gene: TRBJ2-1
CDR3aa: AISPLPHEQF

v_gene: TRBV29-1
len: 17
j_gene: TRBJ2-4
CDR3aa: SVVMLGQGGVVAKNIQY

v_gene: TRBV6-5
len: 14
j_gene: TRBJ1-3
CDR3aa: ASSSLGVGVGNTIY

v_gene: TRBV6-1
len: 14
j_gene: TRBJ2-2
CDR3aa: ASRRSGTSTTGELF

v_gene: TRBV20-1
len: 12
j_gene: TRBJ1-2
CDR3aa: SANRDSGNYGYT

v_gene: TRBV7-9
len: 11
j_gene: TRBJ1-2
CDR3aa: ASSLPPRSGYT